The source of this TCR beta chain is a study of blood T cell repertoires in COVID-19. Sequencing was performed with immunoSEQ multiplex PCR; in TCRdb, only in-frame clones are kept and a portion is missing. The table has fewer than 350,000 clones, about 90% seen once. The germline CDR1 and CDR2 sequences are MNHEY and SMNVEV (reference sequence). The V gene end was trimmed by 2 bases and the J gene end by 3 bases; junction bases not matched to a gene: 11. The CDR3 runs to 18 residues. Sequencing was performed on PBMCs or T cells enriched from blood (not recorded which). This clonotype was sampled from a woman under 30 with acute COVID-19. This chain links TRBV27 with TRBJ2-1, with TRBD2 matching over 9 bases. The CDR3 DNA reads TGTGCCAGCAGTTTAAGGGGGCTCGGCGGGAGGGTCTACAATGAGCAGTTCTTC. Translation: CASSLRGLGGRVYNEQFF.